This TCR beta chain is from a study of monozygotic twins with inflammatory bowel disease. Findings and limits, study-wide: Extra variability in the repertoires of patients may have come from differing immunosuppressive treatments. The data did not back a single strong IBD-associated clonotype or signal.

Of note for this clonotype: What it binds is unknown.

The CDR3 covers 15 residues. TCRdb re-analyzed the 5' RACE reads; it lists each CDR3 protein once, without DNA. The clone table shows about 160,000 distinct CDR3 sequences, with the ten largest holding 2.8%. Material: blood. The chain employs TRBV21-1 and TRBJ2-7; TCRdb names TRBD2, which stays unverified in the absence of DNA. TRBV21-1 is a listed pseudogene. This sequence originates from a human donor with ulcerative colitis or Crohn's disease, or a healthy co-twin of an affected twin (not recorded which). CDR3 amino acids: CASSNVKAGIYEQYF.